This TCR beta chain was sequenced for a study of CXCR3-negative and CXCR3-positive naive CD8 T cells. UMI-labeled TRB cDNA libraries were prepared by 5' RACE. TCRdb reprocessed the 5' RACE reads and reports one entry per CDR3 protein, with no DNA. Found here are 70,000 to 95,000 distinct CDR3 sequences; the top ten clones hold 1.7%. The germline CDR1 and CDR2 sequences are SGHVS and FNYEAQ. The CDR3 totals 19 residues. The TCR was taken from a human donor in good health. Some clones in this sample may be carry-over from other donors' samples. The chain joins TRBV7-6 to TRBJ2-7; TCRdb indicates TRBD1, and absent DNA this call remains unverified. Material for sequencing was naive CXCR3- CD8+ T cells from blood. The subset was: CD45RO-CCR7+CD27+CD95- naive CD8+ T cells lacking CXCR3 (TNR3-). CDR3 in amino acids: CASSSAPAPGQGKMDEQYF.